This is a list of T cell receptor beta chains from one sample in a study of Ad26.COV2.S vaccination and SARS-CoV-2 variants. Sequenced by immunoSEQ multiplex PCR; TCRdb stores in-frame clones only, minus some. The repertoire holds under 400,000 clones, with roughly 91% as singletons. This sample comprised peripheral blood, obtained in a trial of Ad26.COV2.S vaccine versus placebo. The receptors derive from a person aged 18-60 years who received the Ad26.COV2.S COVID-19 vaccine or a placebo. Both conserved end residues are trimmed from each CDR3. Fields, in order: V gene, J gene, CDR3 protein.

TRBV19	TRBJ1-1	ASSQANTEAF
TRBV19	TRBJ1-5	ASSVGQGNQPQH
TRBV18	TRBJ2-4	ASSPPGQGSKNIQY
TRBV6-5	TRBJ2-2	ASSLQGFGELF
TRBV7-9	TRBJ2-7	ASSPQGGAYEQY
TRBV5-4	TRBJ2-5	ASSSGSGGATETQY
TRBV5-1	TRBJ1-2	ASSPGQLYGYT
TRBV5-4	TRBJ1-1	ASSLAIRQGITEAF
TRBV6-5	TRBJ1-1	ASTSSGVHTEAF
TRBV14	TRBJ2-4	ASSPDRGRIQY
TRBV3-1/TRBV3-2	TRBJ1-2	ASSDGYYGYT
TRBV25-1	TRBJ2-2	ASREQGTGELF
TRBV7-3	TRBJ2-6	ASSPRTGLGGANVLT
TRBV5-6	TRBJ1-3	ASSLGAEQGAFGNTIY
TRBV7-9	TRBJ2-7	ASSFFDATYEQY
TRBV7-9	TRBJ1-2	ASSSRHDGYT
TRBV4-2	TRBJ1-4	ASSQDLTSTHGKLF
TRBV27	TRBJ2-7	ASSFRLDGEQY
TRBV19	TRBJ1-1	ASSPGRNTEAF
TRBV4-1	TRBJ2-7	ASSQDPYEQY
TRBV4-3	TRBJ2-7	ASSQVGGYEQY
TRBV7-6	TRBJ2-7	ASSFASGGYEQY
TRBV19	TRBJ2-7	ASTEDSGSYEQY
TRBV2	TRBJ1-5	ASRRDSNQPQH
TRBV2	TRBJ1-5	ASSGTGGYWPQH
TRBV2	TRBJ1-5	ASSAGAVDPRNQPQH
TRBV19	TRBJ1-5	ASSRGLDDGNQPQH
TRBV15	TRBJ1-1	ATSRDRGTEAF
TRBV6-6	TRBJ1-1	ATREGTESNTEAF
TRBV11-3	TRBJ2-7	ASSLDPRDRGLKSSYEQY
TRBV7-9	TRBJ1-1	ASSLIKPYTEAF
TRBV6-5	TRBJ2-7	ASSYTGAYEQY
TRBV30	TRBJ1-1	ACSEEGGRYTEAF
TRBV14	TRBJ2-5	ASSQEGYQETQY
TRBV7-9	TRBJ2-2	ASSRTGGYGELF
TRBV11-3	TRBJ2-3	ASSSGLTDTQY
TRBV9	TRBJ2-2	ASSPRTDIYTGELF
TRBV19	TRBJ1-6	ASSAFFNSPLH